This T cell receptor beta chain was obtained from a study of blood T cell repertoires in COVID-19. Across the whole study: There were acute and convalescent COVID-19 samples, and they came from the United States, Italy and Spain.

As processed by the authors: Quantification of nucleated cells was approximated via reference gene primer amplification. Sequenced by immunoSEQ multiplex PCR; TCRdb stores in-frame clones only, minus some. V, J and clone size are taken as reported in that table, and D and trimming were inferred from the DNA itself. The sample lists under 300,000 clones, roughly 89% occurring once. This clone was observed once. This receptor was identified in a woman aged 40-49 years who had recovered from COVID-19. The sample was peripheral blood.

CDR3 DNA: TGTGCCGTCACCGACAGGGCTCTCACAGATACGCAGTATTTT. Protein sequence: CAVTDRALTDTQYF. V and J are TRBV10-3 and TRBJ2-3; 7 nucleotides agree with TRBD1. V lost 11 bases and J lost 2; bases outside the gene matches: 10. Germline V gene lookup returns CDR1 ENHRY and CDR2 SYGVKD. There are 14 residues in the CDR3.